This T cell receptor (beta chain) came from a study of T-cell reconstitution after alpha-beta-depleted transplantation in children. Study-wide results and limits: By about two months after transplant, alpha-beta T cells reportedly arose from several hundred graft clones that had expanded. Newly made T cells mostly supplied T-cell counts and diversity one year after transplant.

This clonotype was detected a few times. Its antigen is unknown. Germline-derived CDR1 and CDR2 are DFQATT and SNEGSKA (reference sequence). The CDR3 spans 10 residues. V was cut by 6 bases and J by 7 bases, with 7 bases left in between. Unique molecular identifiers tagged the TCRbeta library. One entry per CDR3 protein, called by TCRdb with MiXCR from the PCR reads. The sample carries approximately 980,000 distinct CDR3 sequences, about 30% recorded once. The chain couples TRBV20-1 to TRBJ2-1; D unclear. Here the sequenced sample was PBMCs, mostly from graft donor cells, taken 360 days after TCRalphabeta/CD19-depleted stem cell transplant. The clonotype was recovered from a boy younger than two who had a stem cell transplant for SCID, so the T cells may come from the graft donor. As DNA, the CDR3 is TGCAGTGCGCAGAAGAATGAGCAGTTCTTC. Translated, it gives CSAQKNEQFF.